Listed here are 14 T cell receptor beta chains from one sample, sequenced in a study of OX40 agonist ivuxolimab in advanced cancers. This table comes from immunoSEQ multiplex PCR, and its TCRdb copy is limited to in-frame clones, with some not included. The sample includes more than 20,000 clones, 65% to 85% of them seen just once. The sample here was CD4+ or CD8+ T cells sorted from blood, taken in a trial of the OX40 agonist ivuxolimab. These TCRs come from an adult with an advanced solid tumor such as melanoma, head and neck, liver or kidney cancer.

This clone is labeled medium-sized. This rearrangement joins TRBV9 to TRBJ2-7; D is uncertain. This CDR3 region has 13 residues. The V gene's germline CDR1 is SGDLS and CDR2 YYNGEE. Trimming shortened V by 3 bases and J by 2 bases, and 9 bases separated the two germline ends. The CDR3: CASSGAQAYEQYF. CDR3 coding DNA: TGTGCCAGCAGCGGGGCTCAAGCCTACGAGCAGTACTTC. The variable domain in full, with the rest retrieved from reference TRBV9 and TRBJ2-7, is DSGVTQTPKHLITATGQRVTLRCSPRSGDLSVYWYQQSLDQGLQFLIQYYNGEERAKGNILERFSAQQFPDLHSELNLSSLELGDSALYFCASSGAQAYEQYFGPGTRLTVT.

The rearrangement joins TRBV5-1 to TRBJ1-3; no clear D. V was clipped by 2 bases and J by 3 bases, with 3 bases between them. Germline-derived CDR1 and CDR2 are SGHRS and YFSETQ. This CDR3 is built from 12 residues. The CDR3 DNA is TGCGCCAGCAGCTTTGATGGAAACACCATATATTTT. Amino acid sequence: CASSFDGNTIYF.

This clone showed up just once. CDR3 protein: CASSSPPPNQPQHF. The CDR3 DNA follows: TGTGCCAGCAGTTCTCCACCGCCCAATCAGCCCCAGCATTTT. The chain employs TRBV6-1 and TRBJ1-5; no clear D gene. The CDR3 consists of 14 residues. Per the germline V gene, CDR1 is MNHNS and CDR2 is SASEGT. Trimming pared 5 bases from V and 3 bases from J, leaving 11 bases between.

In the case of this clone: At the DNA level, this CDR3 is encoded by other sequences in the same sample as well. This chain connects TRBV5-1 to TRBJ2-5; 8 nucleotides match TRBD2. The CDR3 has 17 residues. J was trimmed by 0 bases and V by 2 bases; bases with no gene match: 9. Germline loops: CDR1 SGHRS, CDR2 YFSETQ. CDR3: CASSFSAGVTYQETQYF. The CDR3 DNA reads as TGCGCCAGCAGCTTCTCAGCGGGAGTTACGTACCAAGAGACCCAGTACTTC.

J is TRBJ2-1 and V is TRBV27, with 7 bases fitting TRBD1. The ends lost 5 bases at V and 0 bases at J; junction bases unmatched: 7. Germline V CDR1 and CDR2: MNHEY, SMNVEV (reference sequence). The CDR3 length is 16 residues. The CDR3 protein is CASSLWGQSSYNEQFF. The CDR3 DNA sequence: TGTGCCAGCAGTCTGTGGGGACAGAGCTCCTACAATGAGCAGTTCTTC.

V is TRBV9 and J is TRBJ1-5; no clear D. The CDR3 covers 15 residues. Per the germline V gene, CDR1 is SGDLS and CDR2 is YYNGEE. Trimming cost V 0 bases and J 0 bases, with 7 bases left between them. CDR3 loop: CASSVEGYSNQPQHF. CDR3 in DNA: TGTGCCAGCAGCGTAGAAGGTTATAGCAATCAGCCCCAGCATTTT.

By its share, this clone is large. This sequence joins TRBV18 and TRBJ1-1; 7 bases agree with TRBD1. Losses at the gene ends were 3 bases for V and 8 bases for J; bases not matched to a gene: 12. CDR3 length: 15 amino acids. The germline CDR1 and CDR2 sequences are KGHSH and LQKENI. The CDR3 sequence: CASSPGQGEIPEAFF. CDR3 DNA sequence: TGTGCCAGCTCACCCGGGCAGGGGGAGATACCAGAAGCTTTCTTT.

The chain couples TRBV27 to TRBJ1-1, with D hard to call. Germline V gives CDR1 MNHEY, CDR2 SMNVEV (reference sequence). V was trimmed by 7 bases and J by 3 bases, leaving 18 bases between them. This CDR3 has 15 amino acids. The CDR3, as DNA: TGTGCCAGCACCCTTTCGGTTACCGGGGACACTGAAGCTTTCTTT. Translated, it gives CASTLSVTGDTEAFF.

J is TRBJ1-5 and V is TRBV4-1; D might be TRBD1 (5 bases). The germline V gene has CDR1 MGHRA and CDR2 YSYEKL. V shed 4 bases and J shed 7 bases, with 11 bases lying between them. The CDR3 extends over 13 amino acids. The CDR3 bases are TGCGCCAGCAGCCCACGCGGGGCGCAGCCCCAGCATTTT. Translation gives CASSPRGAQPQHF.

This chain links TRBV11-2 with TRBJ2-2; no firm D call. The CDR3 runs to 14 residues. V was clipped by 5 bases and J by 1 base, with 8 bases between them. Per the germline V gene, CDR1 is SGHAT and CDR2 is FQNNGV. CDR3 loop: CASSLPGNTGELFF. CDR3 bases: TGTGCCAGCAGCCTACCCGGGAACACCGGGGAGCTGTTTTTT.

About this clone: At one of its ends the junction is not consistent with the germline gene, which may arise from a read error. This sequence joins TRBV11-2 and TRBJ2-4, with 9 bases matching TRBD2. The CDR3 totals 13 residues. CDR1 is SGHAT, CDR2 FQNNGV, per germline. CDR3 protein: CASSLDLASGTDF. Written as DNA, the CDR3 is TGTGCCAGCAGCTTAGATCTTGCTAGCGGGACGGACTTC.

The chain combines TRBV10-3 with TRBJ2-7, with D perhaps TRBD2 (5 bases). The germline gives CDR1 ENHRY, CDR2 SYGVKD. V dropped 6 bases and J dropped 2 bases, with 14 bases sitting between them. This CDR3 has 14 amino acids. CDR3 sequence (DNA): TGTGCCATCAGGGTACTAGTTCCTCCCTACGAGCAGTACTTC. It is translated as CAIRVLVPPYEQYF.

The chain couples TRBV19 to TRBJ2-6, with D maybe TRBD2 (5 bases). The CDR3 spans 16 residues. V was pared by 1 base and J by 0 bases, with 7 bases between. Germline V gene data show CDR1 as LNHDA and CDR2 as SQIVND (reference sequence). The CDR3: CASSIVGSSGANVLTF. CDR3 nucleotide sequence: TGTGCCAGTAGTATAGTGGGGAGCTCTGGGGCCAACGTCCTGACTTTC.

V gene TRBV2 combines with J gene TRBJ2-7; 7 bases agree with TRBD1. CDR3 length equals 13 residues. CDR1 is SNHLY, CDR2 FYNNEI, per germline. The J segment lost 7 bases and the V segment lost 6 bases, leaving 9 bases of the junction unmatched. CDR3 sequence: CASRYRGRSEQYF. The DNA for the CDR3 is TGTGCCAGCAGGTACAGGGGCCGTTCAGAGCAGTACTTC.